The 16 T cell receptor beta chains below come from one sample, sequenced in a study of blood T cell repertoires in COVID-19. Libraries were prepared by immunoSEQ multiplex PCR; TCRdb keeps only in-frame clonotypes and omits some of them. The sample lists about 310,000 clones; around 87% were seen once. Sequencing was performed on peripheral blood. The receptors were sampled from a man aged 18 to 29 with active or convalescent COVID-19.

The V gene is TRBV18, the J gene TRBJ2-2; D remains unclear. V lost 0 bases and J 3 bases, leaving 5 bases between the germline ends. CDR1 is KGHSH and CDR2 is LQKENI in the germline V gene. The CDR3 spans 14 residues. The CDR3 loop reads CASSPPGDTGELFF. CDR3 bases: TGTGCCAGCTCACCACCCGGAGACACCGGGGAGCTGTTTTTT.

V gene TRBV27 combines with J gene TRBJ2-7, with 12 bases that match TRBD1. Germline V CDR1 and CDR2: MNHEY, SMNVEV (reference sequence). V was pared by 2 bases and J by 8 bases, with 4 bases of the junction left unmatched. The CDR3 sequence is 14 residues long. CDR3 nucleotides: TGTGCCAGCAGTTTACGGGACAGGGGGCAAAAGCAGTACTTC. Amino acid sequence: CASSLRDRGQKQYF.

The gene calls are TRBV19 and TRBJ1-1, with 7 bases that match TRBD1. Trimming took 5 bases from V and 4 from J; bases not matched to a gene: 13. The CDR3 is made up of 16 amino acids. Germline assignment: CDR1 LNHDA and CDR2 SQIVND (reference sequence). The CDR3 protein is CASSPSDRVGSTEAFF. The CDR3 DNA sequence: TGTGCCAGTAGTCCGTCAGACAGGGTAGGTTCCACTGAAGCTTTCTTT. Full variable domain (missing parts from reference TRBV19 and TRBJ1-1): DGGITQSPKYLFRKEGQNVTLSCEQNLNHDAMYWYRQDPGQGLRLIYYSQIVNDFQKGDIAEGYSVSREKKESFPLTVTSAQKNPTAFYLCASSPSDRVGSTEAFFGQGTRLTVV.

The V and J genes are TRBV3-1 (or the pseudogene TRBV3-2) and TRBJ2-4; 7 bases are a match to TRBD1. CDR1 LGHDT and CDR2 YNNKEL come from the germline V gene (reference sequence). This CDR3 spans 15 amino acids. Germline trimming cut 6 bases from V and 4 bases from J; bases unmatched to any gene: 9. CDR3 loop: CASSPTTGTKNIQYF. In nucleotides, the CDR3 is TGTGCCAGCAGTCCAACGACAGGGACAAAAAACATTCAGTACTTC.

The chain uses TRBV3-1 (or the pseudogene TRBV3-2) and TRBJ2-6; D possibly corresponds to TRBD1 (5 bases). Germline CDR1 LGHDT, CDR2 YNNKEL (reference sequence). V shed 1 base and J shed 0 bases, with 10 bases lying between them. There are 17 residues in the CDR3. In DNA, the CDR3 is TGTGCCAGCAGCCAAGGGGGCCAGCACTCTGGGGCCAACGTCCTGACTTTC. Protein sequence: CASSQGGQHSGANVLTF.

This chain's CDR3 is CASSTISAAEYEQYF. CDR3 nucleotides: TGTGCCAGCTCAACAATATCCGCGGCTGAATACGAGCAGTACTTC. The chain couples TRBV18 to TRBJ2-7; D uncertain. The CDR3 is 15 amino acids. The V gene's germline CDR1 is KGHSH and CDR2 LQKENI. V dropped 5 bases and J dropped 4 bases, with 18 bases sitting between them.

V is TRBV5-6 and J is TRBJ2-7, with TRBD1 matching 7 bases. CDR1 is SGHDT and CDR2 is YYEEEE in the germline V gene. Trimming cost V 4 bases and J 4 bases; bases outside gene matches: 2. This CDR3 region has 12 residues. Here the CDR3 DNA reads TGTGCCAGCAGCCCAGGGGGTTACGAGCAGTACTTC. Its translation: CASSPGGYEQYF.

The chain is built from TRBV5-1 and TRBJ2-7, with D possibly matching TRBD1 (5 bases). Germline V CDR1 and CDR2: SGHRS, YFSETQ. Trimming took off 1 base at V and 4 bases at J, with 15 bases between the two ends. The CDR3 runs 15 residues. The CDR3 reads CASSLSGQGRYEQYF. CDR3 in DNA: TGCGCCAGCAGCTTGAGTGGGCAGGGTCGATACGAGCAGTACTTC.

The gene calls are TRBV20-1 and TRBJ2-7; D uncertain. CDR1 and CDR2 (germline): DFQATT, SNEGSKA (reference sequence). The CDR3 covers 13 residues. The germline V and J ends were trimmed by 3 bases and 4 bases, with 13 bases remaining between them. CDR3 nucleotides: TGCAGTGCTAGTGAGTCGTCAGGTTACGAGCAGTACTTC. It specifies CSASESSGYEQYF.

J is TRBJ1-4 and V is TRBV6-1; no clear D gene. Germline loops: CDR1 MNHNS, CDR2 SASEGT. V gave up 3 bases and J gave up 11 bases, with 7 bases separating them. CDR3 size: 11 residues. The CDR3 protein is CASSDGGKLFF. The CDR3 DNA reads as TGTGCCAGCAGTGACGGAGGGAAACTGTTTTTT.

The V gene is TRBV7-2, the J gene TRBJ2-5; 10 bases fit TRBD1. CDR3 length: 15 amino acids. Germline-derived CDR1 and CDR2 are SGHTA and FQGNSA. V was clipped by 4 bases and J by 5 bases; unmatched bases: 7. The CDR3 region is CASSSRTGGRETQYF. The CDR3 DNA reads TGTGCCAGCAGCTCGAGGACAGGGGGGCGGGAGACCCAGTACTTC.

This rearrangement joins TRBV19 to TRBJ2-7; D is undetermined. Germline values: CDR1 LNHDA, CDR2 SQIVND (reference sequence). Between the trimmed V and J ends, which lost 3 bases and 0 bases, there was a span of 6 bases. This CDR3 is 13 amino acids long. Here the CDR3 reads CASSIEFSYEQYF. The CDR3 region has the DNA TGTGCCAGTAGTATTGAGTTCTCCTACGAGCAGTACTTC.

V usage is TRBV7-9 and J usage is TRBJ2-7; TRBD1 matches 9 bases. J lost 3 bases, V lost 3 bases, and 3 bases had no gene match. The CDR3 totals 14 residues. Germline V gene lookup returns CDR1 SEHNR and CDR2 FQNEAQ (reference sequence). CDR3 residues: CASSLPGQGYEQYF. The DNA of the CDR3 is TGTGCCAGCAGCTTGCCGGGACAGGGCTACGAGCAGTACTTC. Full variable domain (remainder filled in from reference TRBV7-9 and TRBJ2-7): DTGVSQNPRHKITKRGQNVTFRCDPISEHNRLYWYRQTLGQGPEFLTYFQNEAQLEKSRLLSDRFSAERPKGSFSTLEIQRTEQGDSAMYLCASSLPGQGYEQYFGPGTRLTVT.

The J gene is TRBJ2-3, the V gene TRBV6-6, with TRBD1 matching over 8 bases. The V gene end was trimmed by 6 bases and the J gene end by 6 bases; junction bases not matched to a gene: 5. This CDR3 has 13 amino acids. Germline values: CDR1 MNHNY, CDR2 SVGAGI (reference sequence). The CDR3: CASRTNRGDTQYF. DNA for the CDR3: TGTGCCAGCAGGACCAACAGGGGGGATACGCAGTATTTT.

The chain links TRBV2 to TRBJ2-4, with D possibly being TRBD1 (6 bases). The CDR3 runs 14 residues. The V end was cut by 2 bases, the J end by 6 bases, with 11 bases between. The germline gives CDR1 SNHLY, CDR2 FYNNEI. CDR3 nucleotides: TGTGCCAGCAGTGAAAGGGCAGGGGTAAACATTCAGTACTTC. It encodes CASSERAGVNIQYF.

This clone was seen once. This chain connects TRBV27 to TRBJ1-4, with D unclear. CDR1 is MNHEY, CDR2 SMNVEV, per germline (reference sequence). The length of the CDR3 is 18 residues. V was shortened by 2 bases and J by 0 bases, with 16 bases between the two germline ends. CDR3 nucleotides: TGTGCCAGCAGTTTACCGATGCTTCTTCCAGCAACTAATGAAAAACTGTTTTTT. This gives the protein CASSLPMLLPATNEKLFF.